This T cell receptor (beta chain) came from a study of neoadjuvant anti-PD-1 for oral cavity cancer. About the research overall: Patients without progression received a fourth nivolumab dose around day 43, then surgical resection on days 50-56.

The table came from immunoSEQ multiplex PCR; TCRdb's copy has only in-frame clones and leaves some out. The sample lists 7,200 or so clones; around 75% were seen once. On this clone itself: The antigen remains undetermined.

The study's findings and limits: With a few patients per group, TCR findings need larger cohorts.

V shed 3 bases, J shed 1 base, and the junction held 10 bases outside the gene matches. Per germline, CDR1 LGHNA and CDR2 YNFKEQ. This CDR3 contains 18 residues. The sample consisted of PBMCs, taken before nivolumab (anti-PD-1) treatment. This clonotype was sampled from a person aged 40 to 85 with oral cavity squamous cell carcinoma. The chain combines TRBV4-2 with TRBJ2-1, with 9 positions matching TRBD2. The CDR3 region is CASSHDISGGRSYNEQFF. CDR3 nucleotides: TGTGCCAGCAGCCATGATATTAGCGGGGGTCGGTCCTACAATGAGCAGTTCTTC.